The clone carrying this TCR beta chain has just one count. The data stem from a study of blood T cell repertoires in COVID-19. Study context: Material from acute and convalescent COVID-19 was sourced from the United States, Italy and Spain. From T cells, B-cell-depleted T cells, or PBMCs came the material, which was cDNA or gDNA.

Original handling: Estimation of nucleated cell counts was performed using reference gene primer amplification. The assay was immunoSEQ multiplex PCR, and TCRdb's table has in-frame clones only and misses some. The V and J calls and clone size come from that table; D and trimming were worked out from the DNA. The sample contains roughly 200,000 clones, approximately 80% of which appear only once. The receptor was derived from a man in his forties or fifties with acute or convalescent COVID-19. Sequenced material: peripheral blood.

CDR3 sequence: CASGLRGTNQPQHF. For the CDR3, the DNA is TGTGCTAGTGGGCTCAGGGGTACGAATCAGCCCCAGCATTTT. This chain links TRBV12-5 with TRBJ1-5, with TRBD1 as a possible D gene (6 bases). CDR1 is LGHNT, CDR2 FRNRAP, per germline. V shed 6 bases and J shed 4 bases, with 13 bases lying between them. The CDR3 spans 14 residues.